What follows describes a single T cell receptor (beta chain). This entry belongs to a study of blood T cell repertoires in COVID-19. Germline V lookup: CDR1 GTSNPN, CDR2 SVGIG (reference sequence). V lost 0 bases and J 4 bases, leaving 7 bases between the germline ends. This CDR3 contains 14 residues. Profiling relied on immunoSEQ multiplex PCR, and the TCRdb table lists in-frame clones only, not all of them. This sample has 130,000 to 150,000 clones, with roughly 83% found just once. The TCR comes from a woman in her sixties or seventies with COVID-19, enrolled during active disease. Sequencing input: peripheral blood. The genes are TRBV30 and TRBJ2-6; D not resolved. In DNA form, the CDR3 reads TGTGCCTGGAGTGTATCTGTGGGGGCCAACGTCCTGACTTTC. This translates into CAWSVSVGANVLTF.